This entry lists 24 T cell receptor beta chains sequenced from one sample in a study of cytomegalovirus exposure and HLA in healthy donors. A multiplex PCR was run with 60 Vbeta primers and 13 Jbeta primers. TCRdb's copy holds only in-frame clones and misses some; the assay was immunoSEQ multiplex PCR. The sample records approximately 140,000 clones, about four fifths being singletons. The sequenced sample consisted of PBMCs. These receptors all stem from a female donor in good health and CMV-seronegative.

The chain couples TRBV10-3 to TRBJ1-1, with D maybe TRBD1 (6 bases). Germline assignment: CDR1 ENHRY and CDR2 SYGVKD. Trimming left V 5 bases short and J 1 base short, with 14 bases between. This CDR3 region has 15 residues. The CDR3 sequence: CAISSPPGQNTEAFF. The CDR3 bases are TGTGCCATCAGTTCCCCTCCGGGACAGAACACTGAAGCTTTCTTT.

This sequence joins TRBV4-1 and TRBJ2-1; the match to TRBD2 covers 7 bases. The CDR3 is made up of 17 amino acids. V lost 0 bases and J lost 3; bases outside the gene matches: 8. CDR1 and CDR2 (germline): MGHRA, YSYEKL. This CDR3 is CASSQEPGLSNYNEQFF. CDR3 DNA: TGCGCCAGCAGCCAAGAGCCGGGACTATCGAACTACAATGAGCAGTTCTTC.

The rearrangement links TRBV9 to TRBJ1-2, with 10 bases fitting TRBD1. The junction had 8 bases not matched to a gene; V was cut back by 5 bases and J by 4 bases. The CDR3 loop spans 15 amino acids. Per germline, CDR1 SGDLS and CDR2 YYNGEE. The CDR3 region has the DNA TGTGCCAGCAGGCCCCAGGACAGGGGGACCTATGGCTACACCTTC. It is translated as CASRPQDRGTYGYTF.

The chain uses TRBV30 and TRBJ2-6, with 10 positions matching TRBD1. Germline assignment: CDR1 GTSNPN and CDR2 SVGIG (reference sequence). J was trimmed by 0 bases and V by 4 bases; bases with no gene match: 9. The CDR3 extends over 18 amino acids. Here the CDR3 DNA reads TGTGCCTGGAATACCGGGACAGGGGTTTTCTCTGGGGCCAACGTCCTGACTTTC. It codes for CAWNTGTGVFSGANVLTF.

The rearrangement joins TRBV2 to TRBJ2-7; D possibly corresponds to TRBD2 (7 bases). This CDR3 contains 15 residues. Trimming left V 3 bases short and J 4 bases short, with 16 bases between. CDR1 is SNHLY and CDR2 is FYNNEI in the germline V gene. CDR3 DNA: TGTGCCAGCAGTGAGGCAATGAGGGGGGGATACGAGCAGTACTTC. Protein product: CASSEAMRGGYEQYF.

The V call is TRBV18, the J call TRBJ2-5, with D perhaps TRBD2 (5 bases). Between the trimmed V and J ends, which lost 0 bases and 1 base, there was a span of 9 bases. CDR3 length equals 15 residues. Germline CDR1 reads KGHSH; CDR2 reads LQKENI. The CDR3 DNA is TGTGCCAGCTCACCACCTGCCAGCGGCCAAGAGACCCAGTACTTC. Translated, it gives CASSPPASGQETQYF. Complete variable domain (other parts from reference TRBV18 and TRBJ2-5): NAGVMQNPRHLVRRRGQEARLRCSPMKGHSHVYWYRQLPEEGLKFMVYLQKENIIDESGMPKERFSAEFPKEGPSILRIQQVVRGDSAAYFCASSPPASGQETQYFGPGTRLLVL.

This clone has more than one count but fewer than ten. The V gene is TRBV27, the J gene TRBJ1-6, with 7 bases aligning to TRBD1. V trimming: 3 bases; J trimming: 0 bases; junction bases outside the gene matches: 8. Germline V gene lookup returns CDR1 MNHEY and CDR2 SMNVEV (reference sequence). The CDR3 runs to 18 residues. CDR3 region: CASSLRFQGGSYNSPLHF. The CDR3 coding sequence is TGTGCCAGCAGTTTGAGGTTCCAGGGGGGCTCCTATAATTCACCCCTCCACTTT.

This rearrangement joins TRBV27 to TRBJ1-2; a weak D match, TRBD1 (6 bases). Trimming stripped 0 bases from V and 7 bases from J, with 12 bases between. The CDR3 runs 14 residues. CDR1 and CDR2 (germline): MNHEY, SMNVEV (reference sequence). The CDR3 reads CASSLSGQGTGYTF. The CDR3 DNA sequence: TGTGCCAGCAGTTTATCGGGGCAGGGGACTGGCTACACCTTC.

The V gene is TRBV5-6, the J gene TRBJ2-5; 9 positions match TRBD1. CDR3 size: 15 residues. From germline, CDR1 is SGHDT and CDR2 YYEEEE. J gave up 4 bases and V 4 bases, and 8 bases lay outside the gene matches. The CDR3 nucleotides read TGTGCCAGCAGCACTGGGACAGGGAAGGGAGAGACCCAGTACTTC. Protein product: CASSTGTGKGETQYF.

This chain uses TRBV7-6 with TRBJ2-2; TRBD2 matches 7 bases. This CDR3 is 17 amino acids long. The germline V gene has CDR1 SGHVS and CDR2 FNYEAQ. V shed 0 bases, J shed 4 bases, and the junction held 8 bases outside the gene matches. The CDR3 spells CASSLAQRGGGTGELFF. In DNA form, the CDR3 reads TGTGCCAGCAGCTTAGCGCAAAGGGGCGGGGGCACCGGGGAGCTGTTTTTT. Drawing the rest from reference TRBV7-6 and TRBJ2-2, the complete variable domain is GAGVSQSPRYKVTKRGQDVALRCDPISGHVSLYWYRQALGQGPEFLTYFNYEAQQDKSGLPNDRFSAERPEGSISTLTIQRTEQRDSAMYRCASSLAQRGGGTGELFFGEGSRLTVL.

The chain couples TRBV4-1 to TRBJ2-3; 8 positions match TRBD2. Unmatched junction bases numbered 5, after V lost 5 bases and J lost 4 bases. The V gene's germline CDR1 is MGHRA and CDR2 YSYEKL. The CDR3 loop spans 14 amino acids. The CDR3 reads CASSDLRGADTQYF. CDR3 in DNA: TGCGCCAGCAGCGACTTGCGGGGGGCAGATACGCAGTATTTT.

The gene calls are TRBV4-3 and TRBJ2-3; TRBD2 matches 8 bases. V dropped 4 bases and J dropped 1; count of bases not matched to a gene: 10. The V gene's germline CDR1 is LGHNA and CDR2 YSLEER. CDR3 size: 17 residues. The DNA for the CDR3 is TGCGCCAGCAGCCCTCAGCGGGGGTCGTGGGGCACAGATACGCAGTATTTT. Amino acid sequence: CASSPQRGSWGTDTQYF.

This chain links TRBV4-3 with TRBJ2-3; 11 positions agree with TRBD2. The CDR3 has 16 residues. CDR1 and CDR2 from the germline V gene are LGHNA and YSLEER. Trimming at V came to 5 bases and at J to 3 bases, leaving 7 bases not matched to a gene. CDR3 coding DNA: TGCGCCAGCAGCGGCTCGGGACTAGCGGAGACAGATACGCAGTATTTT. Residues: CASSGSGLAETDTQYF.

The chain carries TRBV5-4 and TRBJ2-7, with TRBD2 identical over 8 bases. The junction had 7 bases not matched to a gene; V was cut back by 5 bases and J by 0 bases. CDR3 length equals 15 residues. The germline gives CDR1 SGHNT, CDR2 YYREEE (reference sequence). CDR3 sequence: CASSRDLAGSYEQYF. CDR3 coding DNA: TGTGCCAGCAGTCGCGACCTAGCGGGCTCCTACGAGCAGTACTTC.

V is TRBV11-3 and J is TRBJ2-1; TRBD2 matches at 9 bases. CDR1 is SGHNT and CDR2 is YENEEA in the germline V gene. The ends lost 5 bases at V and 7 bases at J; junction bases unmatched: 9. This CDR3 is built from 15 residues. The CDR3 region is CASSPRDSGGNEQFF. DNA of the CDR3: TGTGCCAGCAGCCCGAGGGACAGCGGGGGGAATGAGCAGTTCTTC.

As DNA, the CDR3 is TGCGCCAGCAGCCAAGAGGTTAGCGGGAATGAGCAGTTCTTC. Protein sequence: CASSQEVSGNEQFF. The chain couples TRBV4-3 to TRBJ2-1; the match to TRBD2 covers 7 bases. CDR1 and CDR2 (germline): LGHNA, YSLEER. This CDR3 is built from 14 residues. V lost 0 bases and J lost 7; bases outside the gene matches: 3.

This sequence joins TRBV25-1 and TRBJ2-5; 8 bases match TRBD1. The V gene's germline CDR1 is MGHDK and CDR2 SYGVNS. Losses at the gene ends were 3 bases for V and 5 bases for J; bases not matched to a gene: 8. This CDR3 region has 15 residues. The CDR3 loop reads CASSDRQGPTETQYF. As DNA, the CDR3 is TGTGCCAGCAGTGATAGACAGGGGCCAACGGAGACCCAGTACTTC.

The V and J genes are TRBV10-3 and TRBJ2-7, with 7 bases lining up with TRBD2. Germline V gene sequence: CDR1 ENHRY, CDR2 SYGVKD. There are 18 residues in the CDR3. V lost 0 bases, J lost 6 bases, and 17 bases stayed unmatched. Here the CDR3 reads CAISESFRQGLSHGEQYF. CDR3 in DNA: TGTGCCATCAGTGAGTCGTTTCGGCAGGGACTAAGCCATGGCGAGCAGTACTTC.

The V gene is TRBV7-9, the J gene TRBJ1-2; TRBD1 matches at 7 bases. The CDR3 covers 14 residues. V trimming: 2 bases; J trimming: 4 bases; junction bases outside the gene matches: 4. The germline V gene encodes CDR1 SEHNR and CDR2 FQNEAQ (reference sequence). The CDR3 loop reads CASSLLKGAYGYTF. CDR3 coding DNA: TGTGCCAGCAGCTTATTGAAGGGGGCCTATGGCTACACCTTC. The variable domain in full, completed from reference TRBV7-9 and TRBJ1-2, reads DTGVSQNPRHKITKRGQNVTFRCDPISEHNRLYWYRQTLGQGPEFLTYFQNEAQLEKSRLLSDRFSAERPKGSFSTLEIQRTEQGDSAMYLCASSLLKGAYGYTFGSGTRLTVV.

CDR3: CASSLFGGDTGELFF. CDR3 sequence (DNA): TGTGCCAGCAGCTTATTCGGGGGGGACACCGGGGAGCTGTTTTTT. The chain links TRBV7-3 to TRBJ2-2; TRBD2 matches 8 bases. CDR3 size: 15 residues. Germline CDR1 is SGHTA and CDR2 is FQGTGA. V was pared by 2 bases and J by 3 bases, with 2 bases of the junction left unmatched. Full variable domain (outside the CDR3, taken from reference TRBV7-3 and TRBJ2-2): GAGVSQTPSNKVTEKGKYVELRCDPISGHTALYWYRQSLGQGPEFLIYFQGTGAADDSGLPNDRFFAVRPEGSVSTLKIQRTERGDSAVYLCASSLFGGDTGELFFGEGSRLTVL.

The chain joins TRBV28 to TRBJ2-7, with a tentative D call TRBD2 (5 bases). With 4 bases removed from V and 4 bases from J, the gap between germline ends came to 14 bases. Germline-derived CDR1 and CDR2 are MDHEN and SYDVKM. CDR3 length: 14 residues. The CDR3: CASSYPGLSYEQYF. Here the CDR3 DNA reads TGTGCCAGCAGTTACCCAGGACTGTCATACGAGCAGTACTTC.

This chain joins TRBV12-5 and TRBJ2-5; TRBD2 aligns across 7 bases. J lost 2 bases, V lost 6 bases, and 9 bases had no gene match. This CDR3 region has 15 residues. CDR1 and CDR2 from the germline V gene are LGHNT and FRNRAP. The CDR3 DNA follows: TGTGCTAGTGGGGCCGGGACTACCCTTCAAGAGACCCAGTACTTC. This gives the protein CASGAGTTLQETQYF.

The rearrangement uses TRBV5-1 and TRBJ2-5; weak D call: TRBD2 (5 bases). Trimming left V 2 bases short and J 4 bases short, with 9 bases between. This CDR3 is built from 13 residues. The germline V gene has CDR1 SGHRS and CDR2 YFSETQ. CDR3 loop: CASSFGSGETQYF. The CDR3 DNA reads as TGCGCCAGCAGCTTTGGGAGCGGAGAGACCCAGTACTTC.

The rearrangement uses TRBV27 and TRBJ1-5, with D uncertain. Trimming shortened V by 3 bases and J by 8 bases, and 11 bases separated the two germline ends. This CDR3 spans 13 amino acids. Germline CDR1 reads MNHEY; CDR2 reads SMNVEV (reference sequence). This CDR3 is CASSLSGSKPQHF. The DNA for the CDR3 is TGTGCCAGCAGTTTGAGCGGAAGTAAGCCCCAGCATTTT.